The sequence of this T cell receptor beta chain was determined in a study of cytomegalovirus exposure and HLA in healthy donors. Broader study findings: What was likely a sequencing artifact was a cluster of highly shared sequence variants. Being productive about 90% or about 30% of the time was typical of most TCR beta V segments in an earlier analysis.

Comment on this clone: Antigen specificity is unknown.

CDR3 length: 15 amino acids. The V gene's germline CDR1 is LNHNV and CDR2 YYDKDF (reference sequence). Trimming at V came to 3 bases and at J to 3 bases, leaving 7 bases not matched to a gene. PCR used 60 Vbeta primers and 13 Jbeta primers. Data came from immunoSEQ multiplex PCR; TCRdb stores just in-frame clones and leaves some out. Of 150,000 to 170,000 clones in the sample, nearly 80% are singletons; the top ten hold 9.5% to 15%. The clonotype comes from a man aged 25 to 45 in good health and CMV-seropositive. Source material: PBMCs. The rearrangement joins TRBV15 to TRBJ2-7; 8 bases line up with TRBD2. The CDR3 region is CATSRSLAGGYEQYF. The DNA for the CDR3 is TGTGCCACCAGCAGGAGTCTAGCGGGTGGCTACGAGCAGTACTTC. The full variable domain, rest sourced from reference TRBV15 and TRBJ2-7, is DAMVIQNPRYQVTQFGKPVTLSCSQTLNHNVMYWYQQKSSQAPKLLFHYYDKDFNNEADTPDNFQSRRPNTSFCFLDIRSPGLGDTAMYLCATSRSLAGGYEQYFGPGTRLTVT.